This T cell receptor beta chain stems from a study of cytomegalovirus exposure and HLA in healthy donors (dated by TCRdb to the late 2010s). Notes on the research overall: An earlier analysis of several hundred of the donors reported 276 Gb of sequence data and 90 million to 120 million unique TCR beta sequences obtained from roughly 180 million T cells. The study was designed to test whether signatures of past pathogen exposure could be identified by cataloging public T cell receptors. Alongside the repertoire data, information on donor age, sex, ethnicity and CMV serostatus was compiled. To study patterns of TCR occurrence, a later analysis re-analyzed previously published TCR beta repertoires from hundreds of donors and added high-resolution HLA genotyping. The study combined high-throughput TCR immunosequencing, statistical association of individual TCRs with disease status, and machine learning to predict cytomegalovirus infection status. A separate validation cohort of roughly 130 different subjects was used in addition to the roughly 670-subject first cohort. Every repertoire in the discovery cohort had been generated on one and the same sequencing platform. Both class I and class II loci were covered by HLA typing, at four-digit resolution. Of the roughly 400 genotyped donors, approximately 83% fell in the genetic ancestry cluster associated with self-reported Caucasian donors. An earlier analysis of around 580 of the donors used high-throughput TCR beta sequencing to judge whether each TCR beta V gene segment behaved as functional or pseudogenic. In the later analysis, no new phenotypic data were used to find candidate immune exposures; instead, reliance was placed on TCR beta sequences and their occurrence across donors. The number of donors typed differed by locus, with about 629-630 for A, B, C, DRB1 and DQB1, more than 500 for DQA1, nearly 610 for DPA1, and some 440 for DPB1. Genome-wide SNP genotypes for about three fifths of the roughly 700 donors were used in a later genetic analysis, which treated that subset as a discovery cohort. Among 300 to 450 genotyped donors of the cohort, an average of approximately 250,000 unique TCR beta nucleotide sequences were sequenced per donor, 15% to 20% of them non-productive. Around 320 gigabases of sequencing data and approximately 93 million unique TCR sequences were included in an early release covering several hundred HLA-typed donors. Roughly 5 DR-DQ haplotypes were treated as single units for association and clustering because of strong linkage in the cohort. Using immunosequencing, the study profiled T cell repertoires from approximately 700 subjects and related those repertoires to cytomegalovirus serostatus. Broader findings and caveats from the paper: The cohort was sequenced for TCR beta chains only, and without alpha or paired-chain data the features that could be detected were limited. The classifier was reported to diagnose cytomegalovirus status with high specificity and sensitivity in both the original cohort and the validation cohort. The authors suggested that the approach could potentially be generalized to other disease states and immunological phenotypes. Linkage disequilibrium might explain the correlated functional status among segregating V segments, but an unknown experimental factor could not be ruled out. A further reported finding was that TCR beta sequences accurately predicted the HLA-A and HLA-B alleles for most subjects in the first cohort. Assigning TCR associations to individual alleles was difficult when HLA alleles, especially DR and DQ, strongly co-occurred. According to a later analysis, parvovirus B19, influenza, CMV and Epstein-Barr virus appeared linked to several top co-occurrence clusters. HLA typing was unavailable for some donors at each locus, so association tests used only the typed subset. Because the 87-base-pair reads could not distinguish some IMGT-functional V segments, including TRBV6-2 and TRBV6-3, those segments were excluded. While some public TCRs were present in many individuals, most TCR sequences turned up only very rarely across donors. In an earlier analysis of fewer than 700 of the donors, most TCR beta V segments appeared in productive rearrangements about 90% or about 30% of the time, broadly matching IMGT annotations. Because counts were too low, some 17 rarely observed V segments, including chromosome 9 orphons, were left out of the earlier analysis of some 640 of the donors. Presence/absence analyses assumed roughly uniform sequencing depth across donors, an assumption that may not hold. V-gene and J-gene trimming of TCR beta chains was associated with a missense DCLRE1C variant in a later genetic analysis, and the association was replicated in an independent cohort. A few of the identified cytomegalovirus-associated TCR beta chains were confirmed in vitro to be specific for cytomegalovirus antigens. For the cohort, immune exposure information was limited to CMV serostatus. Compared with equally common non-associated chains, HLA-associated TCR beta chains in a later analysis were more clonally expanded and had lower generation probabilities. The study gave a list of under 200 TCR beta chains associated with cytomegalovirus. In a later analysis, some 18,000 TCR beta sequences were associated with specific HLA alleles at a false discovery rate of 0.05. Most CMV-associated TCR beta chains appeared to be HLA-restricted in a later analysis, and the HLA associations seemed to be driven largely by CMV exposure. In a later analysis, TCR association rates were found to vary across HLA loci, with the most associated TCRs seen for DRB1 alleles and the fewest for HLA-C alleles. A later genetic analysis reported fewer N-insertions in productive TCRs among donors in an Asian-associated ancestry cluster than the approximately 700-donor mean. A group of highly shared sequence variants was considered likely to be a technical artifact of the sequencing pipeline.

This clone was counted only a few times. What antigen it recognizes has not been identified. Qualities for individual bases were not recorded, and no much larger clone is one base off. At the junction V is shortened by 2 bases and J by 4 bases, with 2 bases in between. According to the germline V gene, CDR1 reads MDHEN and CDR2 reads SYDVKM. The CDR3 contains 11 residues, cysteine and phenylalanine counted. Only the CDR3 part of the read is kept: 33 bases, read in frame from the first base. The cohort consisted of 666 healthy bone marrow donors. At the time of sampling, every cohort member was nominally healthy, though immune exposures that went unrecorded were likely present. The donor was CMV seronegative and was included in the group of hundreds of seronegative cohort members. Every donor gave a peripheral blood sample, and the peripheral blood mononuclear cells from that sample were used for TCR beta sequencing. Genomic DNA extraction from the blood cell samples was performed with the Qiagen DNeasy Blood Extraction Kit.

The receptor library was made with the immunoSEQ multiplex PCR assay. For the multiplex PCR, a mixture combining 60 forward primers for TCR Vbeta segments and 13 reverse primers for TCR Jbeta segments was used. The CDR3 region of rearranged TCR beta genes was amplified from genomic DNA by a multiplex PCR assay. Amplified TCR beta libraries were sequenced as 87-base-pair reads on the Illumina HiSeq System. On the study's bioinformatics: A later analysis counted tens of millions of unique TCR beta chains across the 650 to 800 repertoires, and some 11 million of these chains were shared by at least two donors. Raw reads were error-corrected and collapsed into unique sequences with a nearest-neighbor algorithm that merged closely related sequences to remove PCR and sequencing errors. Alignment of CDR3 sequences to IMGT reference sequences was used to assign V, D and J gene segments. For a sequence to be retained, at least a six-nucleotide match to both a V gene segment and a J gene segment was required. A rearrangement counted as productive if the CDR3 had no stop codons and remained in frame with V and J, and every other rearrangement counted as non-productive. CDR3 was defined according to IMGT convention as the region running from the second conserved V-encoded cysteine to the conserved J-encoded phenylalanine. The earlier analysis of about 610 of the donors excluded any sequence lacking an unambiguous match to a single V gene segment. In an earlier analysis of 587 of the donors, a V segment was called functional when productive rearrangements were above 56.7%, and segregating when the standard deviation between donors exceeded 5%. A statistical classification framework was built for diagnosing cytomegalovirus status from the catalog of TCR beta chain sequences. V and J gene assignment, in a later analysis, came from comparing TCR nucleotide sequences with IMGT/GENE-DB human TR gene sequences. A later analysis assigned CDR3 sequences and most-parsimonious VDJ recombination scenarios with the TCRdist pipeline. In a later analysis, every TCR beta chain was defined by the combination of its CDR3 amino acid sequence and its V-gene family, and reads without a unique V-gene family were dropped. To address suspected cross-contamination and a sequencing artifact, a later analysis removed a few hundred highly shared, low-generation-probability nucleotide sequences. In a later analysis, a clonal expansion index for each public chain was calculated from normalized within-repertoire ranks of inferred template counts. Generation probabilities in a later analysis came from a VDJ recombination model fitted to out-of-frame rearrangements, and those results were checked against IGoR. In a later analysis, TCR-TCR, TCR-HLA and TCR-CMV co-occurrence was scored with hypergeometric tests, and a repertoire-size bias correction was applied to TCR pairs. To estimate false discovery rates, a later analysis permuted the HLA or CMV assignments 20 times. A later analysis grouped co-occurring TCRs with DBSCAN, adding TCRdist sequence similarity when clustering within HLA-allele-positive subsets. For co-occurrence clustering, repertoires with fewer than 30,000 or more than 120,000 public chains were excluded, along with five repertoires with anomalous nucleotide sharing. What TCRdb holds here is the immuneACCESS table cut down to in-frame rearrangements. Part of the clones is not present; checked against another copy, under half of the missing clones reflect an unresolved V gene, and the others are unexplained. That table furnishes V, J and clone size, whereas the DNA furnished D and trimming. The sample includes roughly 220,000 clones, with roughly 84% observed a single time. Together, the top ten hold 1.5% to 2% of the sample.

This receptor was obtained from a man aged 50-59 years in good health and CMV-seronegative. Specimen: PBMCs. The chain is made from TRBV28 and TRBJ1-2; the D gene is unclear. The nucleotides read TGTGCCAGCAGTTTACGCTATGGCTACACCTTC. Its protein is CASSLRYGYTF.